The T cell receptor beta chain under discussion was sequenced for a study of cytomegalovirus exposure and HLA in healthy donors. Points from the study as a whole: Available immune exposure information covered CMV serostatus only. A later analysis showed that HLA-associated TCR beta chains had undergone more clonal expansion than equally common others. Across donors, most TCRs were seen rarely, yet some public ones were widespread.

The CDR3 is made up of 17 amino acids. Germline loops: CDR1 SGHRS, CDR2 YFSETQ. V trimming: 5 bases; J trimming: 0 bases; junction bases outside the gene matches: 7. PCR primers comprised 60 Vbeta and 13 Jbeta primers. The protocol was immunoSEQ multiplex PCR, while the TCRdb copy is restricted to in-frame clones and leaves out a portion. This sample has roughly 99,000 clones; 70% to 80% occur once, and the top ten carry over 15%. About this clone: The antigen remains unidentified.

The sample consisted of PBMCs. This chain uses TRBV5-1 with TRBJ1-6; 8 positions agree with TRBD1. This sequence was found in a man between 60 and 75 years old in good health and CMV-seropositive. CDR3 residues: CASSWGQESSYNSPLHF. The CDR3 nucleotides are TGCGCCAGCAGTTGGGGACAGGAGAGCTCCTATAATTCACCCCTCCACTTT. Based on the CDR3 plus reference TRBV5-1 and TRBJ1-6, the full variable domain is KAGVTQTPRYLIKTRGQQVTLSCSPISGHRSVSWYQQTPGQGLQFLFEYFSETQRNKGNFPGRFSGRQFSNSRSEMNVSTLELGDSALYLCASSWGQESSYNSPLHFGNGTRLTVT.